This TCR beta chain was retrieved from a study of blood T cell repertoires in COVID-19. Across the study: In each case, the material was cDNA or gDNA derived from T cells, B-cell-depleted T cells, or PBMCs.

The CDR3 loop spans 15 amino acids. Trimming removed 6 bases from V and 2 bases from J, with 13 bases in between. Germline V gene data show CDR1 as MNHEY and CDR2 as SVGAGI. In its sample, this clone was seen once. Repertoires were generated with immunoSEQ multiplex PCR, while TCRdb's copy carries only in-frame clones and drops some. The table lists 200,000 to 250,000 clones, around 87% of them singletons. Input material: peripheral blood. The rearrangement joins TRBV6-5 to TRBJ2-2, with TRBD1 as a possible D gene (5 bases). The TCR was taken from a woman between 70 and 85 years old with active or convalescent COVID-19. CDR3 protein: CASSGRASNTGELFF. Written as DNA, the CDR3 is TGTGCCAGCAGCGGCAGGGCTTCTAACACCGGGGAGCTGTTTTTT.